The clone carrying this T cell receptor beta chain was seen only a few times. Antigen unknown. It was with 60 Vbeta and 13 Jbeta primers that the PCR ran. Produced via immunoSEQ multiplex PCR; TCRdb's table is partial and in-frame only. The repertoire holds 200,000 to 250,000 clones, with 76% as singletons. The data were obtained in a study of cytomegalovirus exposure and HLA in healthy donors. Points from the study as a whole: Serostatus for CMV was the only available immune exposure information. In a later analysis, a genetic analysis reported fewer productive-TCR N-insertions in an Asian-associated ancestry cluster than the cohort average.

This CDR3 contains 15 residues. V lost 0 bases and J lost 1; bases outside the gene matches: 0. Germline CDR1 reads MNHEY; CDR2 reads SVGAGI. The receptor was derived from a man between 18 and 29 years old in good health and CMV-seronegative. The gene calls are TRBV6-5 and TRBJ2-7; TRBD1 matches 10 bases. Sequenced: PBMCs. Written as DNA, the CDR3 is TGTGCCAGCAGTTACTCGGACAGGGGGTCCTACGAGCAGTACTTC. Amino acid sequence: CASSYSDRGSYEQYF.